One sample yielded the 21 T cell receptor beta chains listed below, sequenced in a study of T cell responses to AZD1222 COVID-19 vaccine. Method: immunoSEQ multiplex PCR; TCRdb's copy keeps in-frame clones and lacks some. This table has 120,000 or so clones, approximately 90% appearing once. The sequencing used peripheral blood, collected on day 0 of AZD1222 vaccination. The receptors stem from an adult in good health.

The genes are TRBV18 and TRBJ1-5; 9 nucleotides match TRBD1. This CDR3 has 17 residues. With V trimmed by 3 bases and J by 0 bases, 6 bases remained unmatched. CDR1 KGHSH and CDR2 LQKENI come from the germline V gene. The CDR3 DNA reads as TGTGCCAGCTCACCTTTCAGGGACAGGGATAGCAATCAGCCCCAGCATTTT. This translates into CASSPFRDRDSNQPQHF.

This chain links TRBV6-5 with TRBJ2-3, with a tentative D call TRBD2 (6 bases). Trimming pared 0 bases from V and 6 bases from J, leaving 16 bases between. This CDR3 contains 16 residues. The V gene's germline CDR1 is MNHEY and CDR2 SVGAGI. The CDR3 nucleotides are TGTGCCAGCAGTTACTCAGCGGGCCCAGCAGTGGATACGCAGTATTTT. Translation gives CASSYSAGPAVDTQYF.

V usage is TRBV5-1 and J usage is TRBJ1-5; D gene ambiguous. CDR3 length: 15 residues. V lost 4 bases and J 3 bases, leaving 14 bases between the germline ends. Germline CDR1 is SGHRS and CDR2 is YFSETQ. The chain's CDR3 is CASSPGDKFNQPQHF. The CDR3 nucleotides are TGCGCCAGCAGCCCCGGCGACAAGTTCAATCAGCCCCAGCATTTT. The whole variable domain, remainder taken from reference TRBV5-1 and TRBJ1-5, is KAGVTQTPRYLIKTRGQQVTLSCSPISGHRSVSWYQQTPGQGLQFLFEYFSETQRNKGNFPGRFSGRQFSNSRSEMNVSTLELGDSALYLCASSPGDKFNQPQHFGDGTRLSIL.

This sequence joins TRBV11-2 and TRBJ2-6; D unclear. There are 15 residues in the CDR3. The germline V gene encodes CDR1 SGHAT and CDR2 FQNNGV. Trimming took off 6 bases at V and 0 bases at J, with 9 bases between the two ends. The CDR3 region has the DNA TGTGCCAGCAGTACCCCAGGCTCTGGGGCCAACGTCCTGACTTTC. It specifies CASSTPGSGANVLTF. The full variable domain, rest sourced from reference TRBV11-2 and TRBJ2-6, is EAGVAQSPRYKIIEKRQSVAFWCNPISGHATLYWYQQILGQGPKLLIQFQNNGVVDDSQLPKDRFSAERLKGVDSTLKIQPAKLEDSAVYLCASSTPGSGANVLTFGAGSRLTVL.

V gene TRBV28 combines with J gene TRBJ2-2; D is ambiguous. V was cut by 8 bases and J by 1 base, with 14 bases left in between. CDR1 and CDR2 (germline): MDHEN, SYDVKM. CDR3 length: 15 amino acids. CDR3: CASLGPGLNTGELFF. The DNA for the CDR3 is TGTGCCAGCCTAGGTCCAGGCTTGAACACCGGGGAGCTGTTTTTT.

The gene calls are TRBV19 and TRBJ1-1, with 7 bases matching TRBD1. The CDR3 consists of 18 residues. Unmatched junction bases numbered 13, after V lost 3 bases and J lost 0 bases. The V gene's germline CDR1 is LNHDA and CDR2 SQIVND (reference sequence). CDR3 sequence (DNA): TGTGCCAGTAGTATTGGGACAGACGTAATCGACTTGAACACTGAAGCTTTCTTT. It yields the protein CASSIGTDVIDLNTEAFF. Based on the CDR3 plus reference TRBV19 and TRBJ1-1, the full variable domain is DGGITQSPKYLFRKEGQNVTLSCEQNLNHDAMYWYRQDPGQGLRLIYYSQIVNDFQKGDIAEGYSVSREKKESFPLTVTSAQKNPTAFYLCASSIGTDVIDLNTEAFFGQGTRLTVV.

This sequence joins TRBV27 and TRBJ2-7; TRBD1 agrees at 7 bases. The germline V gene has CDR1 MNHEY and CDR2 SMNVEV (reference sequence). This CDR3 region has 15 residues. V shed 3 bases and J 3 bases; nucleotides not matched to a gene: 8. The CDR3 protein is CASSFGDRDNYEQYF. The DNA for the CDR3 is TGTGCCAGCAGTTTTGGTGACAGGGATAACTACGAGCAGTACTTC.

The chain uses TRBV9 and TRBJ2-3; D possibly corresponds to TRBD2 (7 bases). V lost 4 bases and J lost 5, with 17 bases in between. The CDR3 is made up of 15 amino acids. Germline CDR1 is SGDLS and CDR2 is YYNGEE. The CDR3 bases are TGTGCCAGCAGCCCGAGGGGGGGACCGGAAGATACGCAGTATTTT. Translated: CASSPRGGPEDTQYF.

This clone has just a few counts. CDR3 residues: CASSPDSDTQYF. DNA for the CDR3: TGTGCCAGCAGTCCCGATTCGGATACGCAGTATTTT. The V and J genes are TRBV12-3 or TRBV12-4 and TRBJ2-3; D is unclear. V gave up 5 bases and J gave up 6 bases, with 9 bases separating them. The CDR3 runs 12 residues.

The rearrangement uses TRBV30 and TRBJ2-6; D not resolved. V lost 4 bases, J lost 5 bases, and 6 bases lay in between. Germline-derived CDR1 and CDR2 are GTSNPN and SVGIG (reference sequence). CDR3 length: 12 amino acids. CDR3: CAWNIRANVLTF. The CDR3 coding sequence is TGTGCCTGGAATATAAGGGCCAACGTCCTGACTTTC.

The chain has TRBV10-3 and TRBJ2-3, with a weak D call TRBD1 (5 bases). Germline lookup yields CDR1 ENHRY and CDR2 SYGVKD. Trimming took off 8 bases at V and 4 bases at J, with 16 bases between the two ends. The CDR3 is 14 residues long. The CDR3 loop is CAIGADSSADTQYF. The CDR3 nucleotides are TGTGCCATCGGGGCCGATTCGTCCGCAGATACGCAGTATTTT.

The rearrangement uses TRBV28 and TRBJ2-1; D is uncertain. The germline CDR1 and CDR2 sequences are MDHEN and SYDVKM. The CDR3 spans 12 residues. Trimming removed 8 bases at V and 0 bases at J, with 5 bases between. The CDR3 nucleotides are TGTGCCAGCGAGAGCTCCTACAATGAGCAGTTCTTC. Encoded protein: CASESSYNEQFF.

This chain connects TRBV10-3 to TRBJ2-2; 11 bases line up with TRBD2. This CDR3 has 18 residues. Germline V CDR1 and CDR2: ENHRY, SYGVKD. V was pared by 4 bases and J by 0 bases, with 7 bases of the junction left unmatched. The CDR3 loop is CAISGTSGRWANTGELFF. DNA of the CDR3: TGTGCCATCAGTGGTACTAGCGGGAGATGGGCGAACACCGGGGAGCTGTTTTTT.

The chain combines TRBV7-2 with TRBJ1-5; D remains ambiguous. Trimming cost V 4 bases and J 0 bases, with 10 bases left between them. Germline assignment: CDR1 SGHTA and CDR2 FQGNSA. The CDR3 has 15 amino acids. The CDR3 DNA follows: TGTGCCAGCAGCTCCGCACTTAATAGCAATCAGCCCCAGCATTTT. Its translation is CASSSALNSNQPQHF.

This chain connects TRBV18 to TRBJ2-2, with no clear D. The germline V and J ends were trimmed by 1 base and 1 base, with 7 bases remaining between them. CDR1 KGHSH and CDR2 LQKENI come from the germline V gene. The CDR3 contains 15 residues. DNA of the CDR3: TGTGCCAGCTCACCACAGGGTAGGAACACCGGGGAGCTGTTTTTT. It encodes CASSPQGRNTGELFF. The full variable domain, completed using reference TRBV18 and TRBJ2-2, is NAGVMQNPRHLVRRRGQEARLRCSPMKGHSHVYWYRQLPEEGLKFMVYLQKENIIDESGMPKERFSAEFPKEGPSILRIQQVVRGDSAAYFCASSPQGRNTGELFFGEGSRLTVL.

The chain employs TRBV18 and TRBJ1-1; 7 positions match TRBD1. Germline CDR1 reads KGHSH; CDR2 reads LQKENI. V gave up 1 base and J gave up 4 bases; unmatched junction bases: 12. The CDR3 is 17 amino acids. The CDR3 reads CASSPRSGGEVPTEAFF. CDR3 DNA sequence: TGTGCCAGCTCACCACGATCAGGGGGTGAAGTCCCCACTGAAGCTTTCTTT.

The genes are TRBV28 and TRBJ1-4, with a weak D call TRBD1 (6 bases). V was pared by 10 bases and J by 5 bases, with 17 bases between. Germline V gives CDR1 MDHEN, CDR2 SYDVKM. This CDR3 has 14 residues. The chain's CDR3 is CATNSGTRNEKLFF. The CDR3 DNA is TGTGCCACCAACTCCGGGACACGAAATGAAAAACTGTTTTTT.

The chain has TRBV10-3 and TRBJ2-1, with TRBD2 matching over 7 bases. The V gene's germline CDR1 is ENHRY and CDR2 SYGVKD. The CDR3 has 13 amino acids. The junction had 3 bases not matched to a gene; V was cut back by 9 bases and J by 1 base. The CDR3 nucleotides read TGTGCCATTCGGGGGGATTCCTACAATGAGCAGTTCTTC. Translated, it gives CAIRGDSYNEQFF.

This chain uses TRBV10-3 with TRBJ1-4; D remains unclear. From germline, CDR1 is ENHRY and CDR2 SYGVKD. Trimming pared 2 bases from V and 12 bases from J, leaving 13 bases between. The CDR3 length is 13 residues. In nucleotides, the CDR3 is TGTGCCATCAGTGAGGTTCCGGGAAGTGAACTGTTTTTT. Amino acid sequence: CAISEVPGSELFF.

Here the CDR3 reads CASSRQAFSGNTIYF. CDR3 bases: TGTGCCAGCAGTCGGCAGGCCTTCTCTGGAAACACCATATATTTT. This chain uses TRBV6-5 with TRBJ1-3; D is uncertain. CDR3 length: 15 amino acids. V lost 5 bases to trimming and J lost 0 bases, with 11 bases between them. Germline V gives CDR1 MNHEY, CDR2 SVGAGI.

This chain uses TRBV10-1 with TRBJ2-1, with D possibly called TRBD1 or TRBD2 (5 bases each). The CDR3 runs to 14 residues. Per germline, CDR1 WNHNN and CDR2 SYGVQD (reference sequence). V lost 4 bases, J lost 8 bases, and 15 bases lay in between. The CDR3 DNA follows: TGCGCCAGCAGTGTCGGCCAGGGACCATATGAGCAGTTCTTC. Residues: CASSVGQGPYEQFF.